This T cell receptor beta chain stems from a study of molecular identifiers for immune sequencing clone quantification. This clonotype was recorded at least ten times. Trimming left V 5 bases short and J 4 bases short, with 3 bases between. The CDR3 covers 11 residues. Germline CDR1 MNHEY, CDR2 SVGEGT. TCRdb ran MiXCR on the PCR reads and lists one entry per CDR3 protein. The sample holds tens of thousands of distinct CDR3 sequences, 15% to 20% seen once. Sample: naive CD8+ T cells from blood, with Jurkat cell RNA spiked in. This sample's subset: FACS-sorted CD8+CD4-CCR7+CD45RA+ naive T cells. This chain links TRBV6-2 or TRBV6-3 with TRBJ2-4; D ambiguous. The receptor's source is a human donor in good health. Some libraries in this study had Jurkat cell RNA spiked in. The CDR3 sequence is CASSMKNIQYF. In nucleotides, the CDR3 is TGTGCCAGCAGTATGAAAAACATTCAGTACTTC.